These 30 T cell receptor beta chains were all obtained from the same sample, sequenced in a study of T cells expressing NK-cell markers. TCRdb reprocessed the 5' RACE reads, with one entry per CDR3 protein and no DNA. The table counts about half a million distinct CDR3 sequences; over 1.1% lies in the top ten. The sample comprised blood T cells: a sorted CD56 or NKG2C T cell subset, CD4+ or CD8+ T cells, or bulk PBMC T cells (not recorded which). These receptors were collected from a woman aged 50 to 60 in good health.

V usage is TRBV7-9 and J usage is TRBJ1-4. Germline V lookup: CDR1 SEHNR, CDR2 FQNEAQ (reference sequence). The CDR3 sequence is 16 residues long. This CDR3 reads CASSLAFGRTNEKLFF.

The chain combines TRBV9 with TRBJ1-1. CDR1 SGDLS and CDR2 YYNGEE come from the germline V gene. CDR3 size: 13 residues. CDR3 residues: CASTGGLYTEAFF.

The chain combines TRBV12-3 or TRBV12-4 with TRBJ2-1; without DNA, the TCRdb call of TRBD2 cannot be checked. This CDR3 is 14 amino acids long. CDR3 loop: CASSNTRASNEQFF.

The CDR3 here is CASSPWDRAQFF. V is TRBV12-3 or TRBV12-4 and J is TRBJ2-1; TCRdb's D call of TRBD1 is untestable without DNA. The CDR3 extends over 12 amino acids.

V gene TRBV24-1 combines with J gene TRBJ2-3; as DNA is missing, the TRBD1 call by TCRdb cannot be tested. This CDR3 has 16 amino acids. Germline V lookup: CDR1 KGHDR, CDR2 SFDVKD. CDR3 sequence: CATSDAGTGSADTQYF.

The CDR3 loop reads CASQGLAVGYEQYF. This chain links TRBV2 with TRBJ2-7; TCRdb's D call, TRBD2, is unchecked because there is no DNA. The CDR3 sequence is 14 residues long. CDR1 and CDR2 (germline): SNHLY, FYNNEI. The full variable domain, in which reference TRBV2 and TRBJ2-7 provide the parts outside the CDR3, is EPEVTQTPSHQVTQMGQEVILRCVPISNHLYFYWYRQILGQKVEFLVSFYNNEISEKSEIFDDQFSVERPDGSNFTLKIRSTKLEDSAMYFCASQGLAVGYEQYFGPGTRLTVT.

The V gene is TRBV6-5, the J gene TRBJ1-3; TCRdb's assignment of TRBD1 cannot be checked, as there is no DNA. The CDR3 loop spans 15 amino acids. Germline CDR1 is MNHEY and CDR2 is SVGAGI. This CDR3 is CASSLGTALGNTIYF.

This sequence joins TRBV28 and TRBJ2-7. Germline V gene sequence: CDR1 MDHEN, CDR2 SYDVKM. This CDR3 is 13 amino acids long. The chain's CDR3 is CASSLYQGHEQYF.

The chain couples TRBV5-1 to TRBJ2-2. The CDR3 has 14 residues. The germline gives CDR1 SGHRS, CDR2 YFSETQ. The CDR3 is CASSLNSAGGELFF.

The chain combines TRBV2 with TRBJ2-7; TCRdb lists TRBD1, though no DNA is available to test this call. Germline-derived CDR1 and CDR2 are SNHLY and FYNNEI. CDR3 length: 12 residues. The CDR3 protein is CASGDRGYEQYF.

The chain employs TRBV7-2 and TRBJ1-1. This CDR3 is 12 amino acids long. Germline assignment: CDR1 SGHTA and CDR2 FQGNSA. The CDR3 loop is CASSPRPSGAFF.

The chain recombines TRBV20-1 with TRBJ2-1; the D call of TRBD2 rests on TCRdb alone, since no DNA is present to check it. CDR1 is DFQATT and CDR2 is SNEGSKA in the germline V gene (reference sequence). This CDR3 comprises 14 residues. CDR3 residues: CSARRLAGRGEQFF.

J is TRBJ2-7 and V is TRBV5-1; TCRdb reports TRBD2, a call that lacks DNA to check it against. The CDR3 has 15 residues. Germline loops: CDR1 SGHRS, CDR2 YFSETQ. The CDR3: CASSLGSSGKDQQYF.

The chain joins TRBV28 to TRBJ1-2. This CDR3 spans 11 amino acids. In germline, CDR1 is MDHEN, CDR2 SYDVKM. CDR3 loop: CASSGVGGYTF.

The chain combines TRBV24-1 with TRBJ2-6. Germline V gives CDR1 KGHDR, CDR2 SFDVKD. The CDR3 has 16 residues. CDR3 region: CATSDSYKSGANVLTF.

The V and J genes are TRBV20-1 and TRBJ2-3; there is no DNA to check the TCRdb D call of TRBD2. The CDR3 is 13 amino acids. Germline CDR1 DFQATT, CDR2 SNEGSKA (reference sequence). CDR3 protein: CSAQLGPIATQYF.

The gene calls are TRBV11-1 and TRBJ2-1; the TCRdb D gene call, TRBD2, has no DNA to confirm it. The CDR3 sequence is 16 residues long. CDR1 and CDR2 from the germline V gene are SGHAT and FQDESV (reference sequence). CDR3 loop: CASSDSGRLPYNEQFF. Filled out from reference TRBV11-1 and TRBJ2-1, the complete variable domain reads EAEVAQSPRYKITEKSQAVAFWCDPISGHATLYWYRQILGQGPELLVQFQDESVVDDSQLPKDRFSAERLKGVDSTLKIQPAELGDSAMYLCASSDSGRLPYNEQFFGPGTRLTVL.

V and J are TRBV12-3 or TRBV12-4 and TRBJ2-5; TCRdb proposes TRBD1, but this gene call is untestable without DNA. The CDR3 contains 15 residues. The CDR3 here is CASTMGQSPQETQYF.

The chain uses TRBV20-1 and TRBJ2-5; TCRdb reports TRBD1, a call that lacks DNA to check it against. CDR3 length equals 12 residues. CDR1 and CDR2 (germline): DFQATT, SNEGSKA (reference sequence). The CDR3 here is CSASKQGETQYF.

The chain joins TRBV29-1 to TRBJ1-2; the D call of TRBD1 rests on TCRdb alone, since no DNA is present to check it. Germline V CDR1 and CDR2: SQVTM, ANQGSEA. The CDR3 contains 15 residues. Here the CDR3 reads CSVSTFPGTQHGYTF.

J is TRBJ2-2 and V is TRBV5-1; TCRdb proposes TRBD1, but this gene call is untestable without DNA. The CDR3 spans 16 residues. Germline V lookup: CDR1 SGHRS, CDR2 YFSETQ. Here the CDR3 reads CAGPFAVSSDTGELFF.

V usage is TRBV20-1 and J usage is TRBJ2-2; TCRdb proposes TRBD2, but this gene call is untestable without DNA. The germline V gene encodes CDR1 DFQATT and CDR2 SNEGSKA (reference sequence). This CDR3 is 15 amino acids long. The CDR3 region is CSARRLAGKAGELFF.

The gene calls are TRBV7-8 and TRBJ2-3; the TRBD1 assignment by TCRdb is unverifiable without DNA. Per germline, CDR1 SGHVS and CDR2 FQNEAQ. This CDR3 is built from 16 residues. The chain's CDR3 is CASSPGETLTTDTQYF.

The chain has TRBV9 and TRBJ2-7. Germline V gene sequence: CDR1 SGDLS, CDR2 YYNGEE. The CDR3 is 16 amino acids. The CDR3 spells CASSPKGTKFSKEQYF.

The rearrangement links TRBV29-1 to TRBJ2-1; TCRdb gives TRBD2 as the D gene, but with no DNA this cannot be confirmed. Germline V CDR1 and CDR2: SQVTM, ANQGSEA. The CDR3 loop spans 14 amino acids. CDR3 sequence reads: CSVAGTSRGNEQFF.

The chain links TRBV7-7 to TRBJ2-1; TCRdb gives TRBD1 as the D gene, but with no DNA this cannot be confirmed. The CDR3 has 16 residues. CDR1 and CDR2 from the germline V gene are SSHAT and FNYEAQ (reference sequence). The CDR3 here is CASSLTGTGDYNEQFF.

The gene calls are TRBV4-1 and TRBJ2-4. Germline V gene lookup returns CDR1 MGHRA and CDR2 YSYEKL. The CDR3 spans 13 residues. The CDR3 here is CASSQLGTNIQYF.

CDR3 loop: CASSQATVGPGELFF. The chain uses TRBV4-1 and TRBJ2-2. The CDR3 covers 15 residues. Germline CDR1 and CDR2: MGHRA and YSYEKL.

The chain links TRBV14 to TRBJ1-1; as DNA is missing, the TRBD1 call by TCRdb cannot be tested. CDR1 and CDR2 from the germline V gene are SGHDN and FVKESK. The CDR3 runs to 17 residues. The CDR3 sequence: CASSQDRGGDMNTEAFF. The complete variable domain, with remaining parts taken from reference TRBV14 and TRBJ1-1, reads EAGVTQFPSHSVIEKGQTVTLRCDPISGHDNLYWYRRVMGKEIKFLLHFVKESKQDESGMPNNRFLAERTGGTYSTLKVQPAELEDSGVYFCASSQDRGGDMNTEAFFGQGTRLTVV.

The genes are TRBV5-6 and TRBJ2-7; TCRdb reports TRBD2, a call that lacks DNA to check it against. The CDR3 consists of 15 residues. Germline V gene data show CDR1 as SGHDT and CDR2 as YYEEEE. Here the CDR3 reads CASSPLTSGRYEQYF.